This passage covers 31 T cell receptor beta chains from one sample sequenced in a study of cytomegalovirus exposure and HLA in healthy donors. PCR used 60 Vbeta primers and 13 Jbeta primers. The repertoire was sequenced with immunoSEQ multiplex PCR; TCRdb's copy has only in-frame clones and lacks some. The sample features some 120,000 clones, with 0.9% to 1.2% in its top ten. Source material: PBMCs. The origin of the receptors is a man younger than 35 in good health and CMV-seronegative.

This CDR3 reads CASSLNFMASGGYNEQFF. The CDR3 DNA reads TGTGCCAGCAGCTTAAACTTTATGGCTAGCGGGGGGTACAATGAGCAGTTCTTC. The chain links TRBV7-3 to TRBJ2-1; 11 bases match TRBD2. Trimming removed 1 base from V and 4 bases from J; junction bases left unmatched: 9. The CDR3 sequence is 18 residues long. In germline, CDR1 is SGHTA, CDR2 FQGTGA.

The chain links TRBV6-5 to TRBJ2-5; unclear D gene. The J call is doubtful: the DNA matches TRBJ2-7 better. The CDR3 sequence is 14 residues long. The V gene's germline CDR1 is MNHEY and CDR2 SVGAGI. CDR3 nucleotide sequence: TGTGCCAGCAGTTACCAGCAGGCAACCTACGAGCAGTACTTC. It yields the protein CASSYQQATYEQYF.

This rearrangement joins TRBV4-1 to TRBJ1-2; D gene ambiguous. V lost 0 bases and J 4 bases, leaving 9 bases between the germline ends. The CDR3 extends over 14 amino acids. Germline V gene sequence: CDR1 MGHRA, CDR2 YSYEKL. CDR3 in amino acids: CASSQDSSPYGYTF. CDR3 DNA sequence: TGCGCCAGCAGCCAAGATAGCAGCCCCTATGGCTACACCTTC.

The chain uses TRBV5-8 and TRBJ2-1; D is perhaps TRBD1 (6 bases). Trimming pared 5 bases from V and 8 bases from J, leaving 14 bases between. The CDR3 consists of 13 residues. Germline V gives CDR1 SGHTS, CDR2 YDEGEE. CDR3 region: CASRRSRGDEQFF. The CDR3 DNA sequence: TGTGCCAGCAGGAGATCCAGGGGCGATGAGCAGTTCTTC.

The chain recombines TRBV29-1 with TRBJ1-1; the D is unclear. Trimming removed 3 bases from V and 3 bases from J, with 8 bases in between. Germline CDR1 and CDR2: SQVTM and ANQGSEA. The CDR3 spans 12 residues. The DNA for the CDR3 is TGCAGCGTTGATGTCCGCGACACTGAAGCTTTCTTT. Protein: CSVDVRDTEAFF.

The gene calls are TRBV5-6 and TRBJ1-4, with a possible D match to TRBD1 (5 bases). Trimming took off 2 bases at V and 8 bases at J, with 7 bases between the two ends. Per germline, CDR1 SGHDT and CDR2 YYEEEE. This CDR3 has 12 amino acids. CDR3 residues: CASSLGVEKLFF. The CDR3 nucleotides are TGTGCCAGCAGCTTAGGGGTGGAAAAACTGTTTTTT.

The J gene is TRBJ2-7, the V gene TRBV10-1; a weak D match, TRBD1 (7 bases). The CDR3 extends over 11 amino acids. V lost 5 bases to trimming and J lost 6 bases, with 8 bases between them. The germline V gene has CDR1 WNHNN and CDR2 SYGVQD (reference sequence). This CDR3 is CASSQGGEQYF. Written as DNA, the CDR3 is TGCGCCAGCAGTCAGGGGGGCGAGCAGTACTTC.

The J gene is TRBJ1-2, the V gene TRBV28; maybe TRBD1 (5 bases). Trimming took 3 bases from V and 6 from J, leaving 11 bases between them. CDR1 is MDHEN, CDR2 SYDVKM, per germline. The CDR3 has 13 amino acids. The CDR3 here is CASSFLPGHGYTF. The DNA for the CDR3 is TGTGCCAGCAGTTTTCTTCCAGGGCATGGCTACACCTTC.

V is TRBV19 and J is TRBJ2-3; TRBD1 matches 9 bases. Germline V gene lookup returns CDR1 LNHDA and CDR2 SQIVND (reference sequence). Germline trimming cut 10 bases from V and 0 bases from J; bases unmatched to any gene: 5. The CDR3 extends over 14 amino acids. The CDR3 DNA reads TGTGCCACCGACAGGGGGACTAGCACAGATACGCAGTATTTT. This codes for CATDRGTSTDTQYF.

The rearrangement joins TRBV28 to TRBJ1-2, with 8 bases aligning to TRBD1. The germline V gene encodes CDR1 MDHEN and CDR2 SYDVKM. Trimming at V came to 5 bases and at J to 4 bases, leaving 9 bases not matched to a gene. CDR3 size: 15 residues. This CDR3 reads CASSLQGEISYGYTF. CDR3 DNA: TGTGCCAGCAGTCTACAGGGGGAAATTAGCTATGGCTACACCTTC.

V usage is TRBV7-8 and J usage is TRBJ1-1; D remains ambiguous. Germline V lookup: CDR1 SGHVS, CDR2 FQNEAQ. The CDR3 runs 12 residues. V was pared by 9 bases and J by 4 bases, with 12 bases between. CDR3 amino acids: CASNEVGTEAFF. The DNA of the CDR3 is TGTGCCAGTAATGAGGTGGGCACTGAAGCTTTCTTT.

The chain links TRBV28 to TRBJ1-5; D is possibly TRBD1 (5 bases). Germline loops: CDR1 MDHEN, CDR2 SYDVKM. Trimming removed 5 bases at V and 6 bases at J, with 20 bases between. The CDR3 has 16 amino acids. The CDR3 spells CASSIRLRVKIQPQHF. In DNA form, the CDR3 reads TGTGCCAGCAGTATCCGCCTCAGGGTAAAGATTCAGCCCCAGCATTTT. The full variable domain, rest sourced from reference TRBV28 and TRBJ1-5, is DVKVTQSSRYLVKRTGEKVFLECVQDMDHENMFWYRQDPGLGLRLIYFSYDVKMKEKGDIPEGYSVSREKKERFSLILESASTNQTSMYLCASSIRLRVKIQPQHFGDGTRLSIL.

The gene calls are TRBV7-8 and TRBJ2-7, with TRBD1 matching 7 bases. This CDR3 is 17 amino acids long. CDR1 and CDR2 (germline): SGHVS, FQNEAQ. The V segment lost 5 bases and the J segment 3 bases; nucleotides outside the gene matches: 16. The CDR3 DNA follows: TGTGCCAGCAGCACAGAATCCAGACAGGGATCCCACTACGAGCAGTACTTC. Encoded protein: CASSTESRQGSHYEQYF.

V usage is TRBV28 and J usage is TRBJ2-5, with TRBD2 matching 7 bases. Germline V gene data show CDR1 as MDHEN and CDR2 as SYDVKM. With V trimmed by 2 bases and J by 4 bases, 7 bases remained unmatched. This CDR3 is built from 15 residues. The CDR3 nucleotides read TGTGCCAGCAGTTTACCGGGGAGGGCCGTAGAGACCCAGTACTTC. It is translated as CASSLPGRAVETQYF.

This rearrangement joins TRBV5-1 to TRBJ1-6; D remains unclear. Trimming took off 1 base at V and 5 bases at J, with 7 bases between the two ends. This CDR3 comprises 14 residues. CDR1 and CDR2 (germline): SGHRS, YFSETQ. CDR3 sequence reads: CASSLNGDNSPLHF. The CDR3 nucleotides are TGCGCCAGCAGCTTGAACGGGGATAATTCACCCCTCCACTTT.

The chain is built from TRBV30 and TRBJ2-1; 11 bases are a match to TRBD2. This CDR3 is built from 15 residues. The junction had 5 bases not matched to a gene; V was cut back by 1 base and J by 6 bases. CDR1 and CDR2 from the germline V gene are GTSNPN and SVGIG (reference sequence). Here the CDR3 reads CAWSELAGAANEQFF. CDR3 in DNA: TGTGCCTGGAGTGAACTAGCGGGAGCGGCCAATGAGCAGTTCTTC.

As for this clone: The sample contains more than one DNA sequence encoding this CDR3. V usage is TRBV18 and J usage is TRBJ2-2, with D hard to call. Trimming shortened V by 2 bases and J by 0 bases, and 13 bases separated the two germline ends. The CDR3 spans 17 residues. Per germline, CDR1 KGHSH and CDR2 LQKENI. The CDR3 spells CASSPKSANPNTGELFF. CDR3 in DNA: TGTGCCAGCTCACCAAAGAGCGCAAACCCGAACACCGGGGAGCTGTTTTTT.

The chain uses TRBV7-2 and TRBJ1-1; D may be TRBD1 (5 bases). The length of the CDR3 is 16 residues. V was cut by 1 base and J by 0 bases, with 12 bases left in between. Germline V gene sequence: CDR1 SGHTA, CDR2 FQGNSA. CDR3 DNA sequence: TGTGCCAGCAGCTTAGACCGGGGGGTGGTGAACACTGAAGCTTTCTTT. Protein: CASSLDRGVVNTEAFF.

The rearrangement uses TRBV29-1 and TRBJ2-1, with 11 bases aligning to TRBD2. This CDR3 comprises 13 residues. The V and J ends lost 7 bases and 15 bases, in that order; junction bases with no gene match: 14. Germline V gene data show CDR1 as SQVTM and CDR2 as ANQGSEA. In DNA form, the CDR3 reads TGCAGCGCCGTCGGCACTAGCGGGAGCTTGGGGTTCTTC. Encoded protein: CSAVGTSGSLGFF.

This sequence joins TRBV30 and TRBJ2-7; weak D call: TRBD1 (5 bases). Germline lookup yields CDR1 GTSNPN and CDR2 SVGIG (reference sequence). V was shortened by 5 bases and J by 9 bases, with 14 bases between the two germline ends. The CDR3 is 11 residues long. CDR3 in amino acids: CAWADNRMQYF. CDR3 nucleotides: TGTGCCTGGGCCGATAACAGGATGCAGTACTTC.

The V gene is TRBV19, the J gene TRBJ1-5; perhaps TRBD1 as D (5 bases). This CDR3 is built from 15 residues. Germline V gives CDR1 LNHDA, CDR2 SQIVND (reference sequence). V was shortened by 7 bases and J by 3 bases, with 16 bases between the two germline ends. CDR3 nucleotides: TGTGCCAGTAAATGGGGCAGAACGTCCAATCAGCCCCAGCATTTT. Translation gives CASKWGRTSNQPQHF. Variable domain in full (rest from reference TRBV19 and TRBJ1-5): DGGITQSPKYLFRKEGQNVTLSCEQNLNHDAMYWYRQDPGQGLRLIYYSQIVNDFQKGDIAEGYSVSREKKESFPLTVTSAQKNPTAFYLCASKWGRTSNQPQHFGDGTRLSIL.

The chain employs TRBV5-1 and TRBJ1-5; 9 nucleotides agree with TRBD1. Looked up from germline, CDR1 is SGHRS and CDR2 is YFSETQ. V gave up 4 bases and J gave up 0 bases; unmatched junction bases: 5. CDR3 length: 16 amino acids. CDR3 in amino acids: CASSPTGGNSNQPQHF. CDR3 DNA: TGCGCCAGCAGCCCGACAGGGGGTAATAGCAATCAGCCCCAGCATTTT.

This chain uses TRBV28 with TRBJ1-2, with D perhaps TRBD1 (5 bases). The CDR3 has 17 residues. CDR1 and CDR2 (germline): MDHEN, SYDVKM. V lost 7 bases and J lost 0, with 21 bases in between. CDR3 sequence (DNA): TGTGCCAGCACTACTCAAATCGGGGGGGTAGCTAACTATGGCTACACCTTC. Protein: CASTTQIGGVANYGYTF.

The chain has TRBV27 and TRBJ2-1; TRBD2 agrees at 14 bases. The CDR3 consists of 17 residues. Germline loops: CDR1 MNHEY, CDR2 SMNVEV (reference sequence). V trimming: 6 bases; J trimming: 5 bases; junction bases outside the gene matches: 9. CDR3 region: CASSRKGLAGGHNEQFF. The CDR3 DNA is TGTGCCAGCAGCCGCAAAGGACTAGCGGGGGGCCACAATGAGCAGTTCTTC.

The V call is TRBV6-1, the J call TRBJ1-5, with 7 nucleotides matching TRBD1. With 2 bases clipped from V and 2 bases from J, the junction kept 6 bases outside the gene matches. Germline V lookup: CDR1 MNHNS, CDR2 SASEGT. The CDR3 has 16 amino acids. The chain's CDR3 is CASSELVGQGNQPQHF. CDR3 bases: TGTGCCAGCAGTGAACTTGTCGGACAGGGCAATCAGCCCCAGCATTTT.

This chain connects TRBV27 to TRBJ2-7; D might be TRBD1 (5 bases). CDR1 and CDR2 from the germline V gene are MNHEY and SMNVEV (reference sequence). V lost 4 bases and J lost 6, with 16 bases in between. This CDR3 is built from 14 residues. The CDR3 DNA reads TGTGCCAGCAGTTCTAAGCAGGGTCTGGGCGAGCAGTACTTC. Encoded protein: CASSSKQGLGEQYF.

The CDR3 DNA reads TGTGCCAGCTCACCACCACAGAGCTACGAGCAGTACTTC. As protein: CASSPPQSYEQYF. The gene calls are TRBV18 and TRBJ2-7; D uncertain. Germline CDR1 reads KGHSH; CDR2 reads LQKENI. The germline V and J ends were trimmed by 0 bases and 3 bases, with 6 bases remaining between them. The CDR3 runs to 13 residues. Drawing the rest from reference TRBV18 and TRBJ2-7, the complete variable domain is NAGVMQNPRHLVRRRGQEARLRCSPMKGHSHVYWYRQLPEEGLKFMVYLQKENIIDESGMPKERFSAEFPKEGPSILRIQQVVRGDSAAYFCASSPPQSYEQYFGPGTRLTVT.

V is TRBV6-1 and J is TRBJ1-1; tentatively, D is TRBD1 (5 bases). Germline CDR1 reads MNHNS; CDR2 reads SASEGT. CDR3 length: 13 residues. V lost 7 bases, J lost 0 bases, and 9 bases lay in between. The CDR3 region is CASMGRVNTEAFF. The CDR3 DNA sequence: TGTGCCAGCATGGGCAGGGTGAACACTGAAGCTTTCTTT.

The gene calls are TRBV30 and TRBJ2-1; D may be TRBD1 (6 bases). Germline CDR1 is GTSNPN and CDR2 is SVGIG (reference sequence). This CDR3 region has 12 residues. The V gene lost 4 bases and the J gene lost 8 bases, with 12 bases spanning the gap. As DNA, the CDR3 is TGTGCCTGGACAGGGGTGAGGTATGAGCAGTTCTTC. This codes for CAWTGVRYEQFF.

The chain carries TRBV5-1 and TRBJ1-2, with a possible D match to TRBD1 (5 bases). Germline CDR1 reads SGHRS; CDR2 reads YFSETQ. V was cut by 0 bases and J by 6 bases, with 12 bases left in between. The CDR3 totals 14 residues. CDR3 sequence (DNA): TGCGCCAGCAGCTTGGGACAGACACAACATGGCTACACCTTC. Its protein product is CASSLGQTQHGYTF.

This sequence joins TRBV9 and TRBJ1-1; possible D gene TRBD1, 6 bases. The germline V gene encodes CDR1 SGDLS and CDR2 YYNGEE. The CDR3 totals 13 residues. V lost 0 bases, J lost 10 bases, and 13 bases lay in between. The CDR3 DNA sequence: TGTGCCAGCAGCGTAGGAAGTAGGGGGTCAGCTTTCTTT. As protein: CASSVGSRGSAFF.